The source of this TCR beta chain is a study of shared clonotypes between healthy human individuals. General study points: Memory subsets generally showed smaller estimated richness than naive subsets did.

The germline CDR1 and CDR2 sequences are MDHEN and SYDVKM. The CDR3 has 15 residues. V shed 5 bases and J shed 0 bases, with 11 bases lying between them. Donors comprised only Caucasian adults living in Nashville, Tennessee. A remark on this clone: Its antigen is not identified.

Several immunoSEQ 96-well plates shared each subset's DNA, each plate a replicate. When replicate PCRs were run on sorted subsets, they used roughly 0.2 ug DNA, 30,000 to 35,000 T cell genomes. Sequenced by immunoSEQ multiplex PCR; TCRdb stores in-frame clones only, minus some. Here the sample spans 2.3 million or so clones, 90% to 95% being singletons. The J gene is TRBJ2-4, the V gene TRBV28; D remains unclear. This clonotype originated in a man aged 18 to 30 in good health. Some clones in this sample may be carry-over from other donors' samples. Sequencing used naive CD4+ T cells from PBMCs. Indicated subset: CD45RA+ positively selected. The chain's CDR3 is CASSNRHLAKNIQYF. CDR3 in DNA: TGTGCCAGCAGTAATAGACACCTAGCCAAAAACATTCAGTACTTC.